The rows below give T cell receptor beta chains drawn from one sample of a study of blood T cell repertoires in COVID-19. Only in-frame clones appear in the TCRdb table, and some are missing; sequencing was by immunoSEQ multiplex PCR. Among about 190,000 clones, 84% were seen once, and the ten largest hold under 4%. Specimen: PBMCs or T cells enriched from blood (not recorded which). These receptors all come from a woman younger than 45 who had recovered from COVID-19. Both conserved end residues are trimmed from each CDR3. The order of the fields is J gene, CDR3 length, V gene, CDR3 protein.

>TRBJ1-4|11|TRBV29-1
STRDSQHEKLF
>TRBJ2-3|13|TRBV28
ASSSQRTNTDTQY
>TRBJ2-2|15|TRBV14
ASSLMTNYAGTGELF
>TRBJ1-1|13|TRBV5-1
ASSWGQGVMAEAF
>TRBJ1-1|13|TRBV6-1
ASSESGVGGTEAF
>TRBJ2-3|12|TRBV18
ASSPRDSGHTQY
>TRBJ2-7|14|TRBV28
ASSSPSGLGSAEQY
>TRBJ2-5|13|TRBV6-1
ASSDDRLPGRTQY
>TRBJ2-5|13|TRBV5-4
ASSPAGVRSETQY
>TRBJ2-7|11|TRBV7-7
ASSFGRGYEQY
>TRBJ1-4|15|TRBV2
ASSEVGLTGANEKLF
>TRBJ2-2|12|TRBV27
ASSFPTLTGELF
>TRBJ1-2|15|TRBV5-8
ASSSYGQGGSSYGYT
>TRBJ1-2|12|TRBV30
AWSGSRGFDGYT
>TRBJ2-7|14|TRBV28
AREAAGQAISYEQY
>TRBJ1-6|11|TRBV12-5
ASTTGGNSPLH
>TRBJ1-6|13|TRBV5-1
ASASGTVYNSPLH
>TRBJ2-3|13|TRBV6-5
ASSTLGGITDTQY
>TRBJ1-1|13|TRBV6-1
ASSEFTTLNTEAF
>TRBJ1-6|15|TRBV27
ASSPYLTVTVYSPLH
>TRBJ2-7|7|TRBV21-1
ASSLFEY
>TRBJ1-2|17|TRBV4-1
ASSQEVRPTGGSHYGYT
>TRBJ2-3|12|TRBV5-1
ASIEGAVTDTQY
>TRBJ2-3|15|TRBV9
ASSAADRGRFVDTQY
>TRBJ2-1|12|TRBV9
ATTRTASANEQF
>TRBJ2-1|15|TRBV7-2
ASSLALGTGAYNEQF
>TRBJ1-6|13|TRBV7-2
ASSLGQGDNSPLH
>TRBJ2-7|11|TRBV11-2
ASSLRTAYEQY
>TRBJ2-2|13|TRBV2
ASLRGDRGTGELF
>TRBJ2-1|13|TRBV2
ASHGTSGFFNEQF
>TRBJ2-1|14|TRBV27
ASSYPSVAGVNEQF